Sequencing of this TCR beta chain was carried out in a study of CD8 T cells in ankylosing spondylitis. Findings and limits, study-wide: Some of the motif variants had earlier been found in reactive arthritis patients' fluid and blood. Characteristic, it appeared, of ankylosing spondylitis blood was a TCR beta motif of roughly eight highly homologous variants. Disease-linked clones proved CD8+ and comparatively uncommon in peripheral blood.

TCRdb analysed the 5' RACE reads with MiXCR anew, one entry per CDR3 protein. This table has roughly 91,000 distinct CDR3 sequences, about 7.7% appearing once. Trimming removed 7 bases from V and 3 bases from J; junction bases left unmatched: 11. The CDR3 is made up of 16 amino acids. Germline CDR1 and CDR2: MNHNS and SASEGT. This clonotype has a count of ten or more. No antigen is known for it. Source material: blood, either unsorted or a sorted T cell fraction (not recorded which). This chain uses TRBV6-1 with TRBJ2-2; the match to TRBD2 covers 7 bases. This sequence originates from a male donor with ankylosing spondylitis or in good health (not recorded which). CDR3 sequence: CASKRPRGGDTGELFF. The CDR3 coding sequence is TGTGCCAGCAAACGGCCCCGCGGGGGAGACACCGGGGAGCTGTTTTTT.